Each of the 28 T cell receptor beta chains below was sequenced from the same sample in a study of cytomegalovirus exposure and HLA in healthy donors. 13 Jbeta primers and 60 Vbeta primers were used for the PCR. Profiled with immunoSEQ multiplex PCR; TCRdb holds only in-frame clones, not every one. In the table there are 150,000 to 200,000 clones, roughly 77% of which are singletons. Input material: PBMCs. The receptors here all came from a woman aged 45-59 years in good health and CMV-seronegative.

This chain joins TRBV7-3 and TRBJ2-3, with 11 bases matching TRBD2. V trimming: 4 bases; J trimming: 6 bases; junction bases outside the gene matches: 9. Germline loops: CDR1 SGHTA, CDR2 FQGTGA. CDR3 length: 16 amino acids. In DNA form, the CDR3 reads TGTGCCAGCAGCTCCAACCCACTAGCGGGAGCGGATACGCAGTATTTT. It specifies CASSSNPLAGADTQYF.

This clone has just a few counts. V gene TRBV6-6 combines with J gene TRBJ2-3; D may be TRBD2 (7 bases). The CDR3 has 16 residues. Germline V gene data show CDR1 as MNHNY and CDR2 as SVGAGI (reference sequence). Trimming took 6 bases from V and 1 from J, leaving 17 bases between them. In DNA, the CDR3 is TGTGCCAGCAGGGGGGGCCAGCGGGACCGCACAGATACGCAGTATTTT. This gives the protein CASRGGQRDRTDTQYF.

This clone turned up a few times. J is TRBJ1-2 and V is TRBV10-3; no clear D gene. The CDR3 totals 13 residues. The germline V gene has CDR1 ENHRY and CDR2 SYGVKD. Trimming took off 2 bases at V and 2 bases at J, with 6 bases between the two ends. The CDR3 DNA follows: TGTGCCATCAGTGAGGAGGAGAACTATGGCTACACCTTC. Its protein product is CAISEEENYGYTF.

The rearrangement links TRBV9 to TRBJ1-1, with TRBD1 as a possible D gene (5 bases). CDR1 is SGDLS, CDR2 YYNGEE, per germline. This CDR3 spans 17 amino acids. V lost 0 bases, J lost 0 bases, and 15 bases lay in between. The CDR3 sequence: CASSVDPPGGMNTEAFF. CDR3 in DNA: TGTGCCAGCAGCGTAGATCCCCCGGGGGGGATGAACACTGAAGCTTTCTTT.

The rearrangement uses TRBV4-1 and TRBJ2-3; D gene uncertain. Trimming cost V 0 bases and J 2 bases, with 9 bases left between them. Germline V gene data show CDR1 as MGHRA and CDR2 as YSYEKL. CDR3 length: 15 amino acids. The CDR3 spells CASSQEVYNTDTQYF. Here the CDR3 DNA reads TGCGCCAGCAGCCAAGAAGTTTACAACACAGATACGCAGTATTTT.

This chain uses TRBV4-1 with TRBJ1-6; D is undetermined. The CDR3 is made up of 16 amino acids. Germline V gene data show CDR1 as MGHRA and CDR2 as YSYEKL. V was trimmed by 1 base and J by 7 bases, leaving 14 bases between them. The CDR3 nucleotides read TGCGCCAGCAGCCAAGGAGGAGGCCACGCGAATTCACCCCTCCACTTT. Translated, it gives CASSQGGGHANSPLHF.

The chain couples TRBV5-4 to TRBJ2-4; D is perhaps TRBD1 (5 bases). CDR1 SGHNT and CDR2 YYREEE come from the germline V gene (reference sequence). V dropped 2 bases and J dropped 7 bases, with 10 bases sitting between them. The CDR3 covers 13 residues. The CDR3 DNA reads TGTGCCAGCAGCTTCCCAGGGCTGAACATTCAGTACTTC. Its translation is CASSFPGLNIQYF.

The chain couples TRBV28 to TRBJ2-1; maybe TRBD1 (6 bases). This CDR3 is 15 amino acids long. V lost 7 bases to trimming and J lost 5 bases, with 18 bases between them. Germline V lookup: CDR1 MDHEN, CDR2 SYDVKM. The CDR3 here is CASILDRRPNNEQFF. DNA of the CDR3: TGTGCCAGCATCCTCGACAGGCGTCCAAACAATGAGCAGTTCTTC. Full variable domain (remainder filled in from reference TRBV28 and TRBJ2-1): DVKVTQSSRYLVKRTGEKVFLECVQDMDHENMFWYRQDPGLGLRLIYFSYDVKMKEKGDIPEGYSVSREKKERFSLILESASTNQTSMYLCASILDRRPNNEQFFGPGTRLTVL.

The chain links TRBV11-2 to TRBJ2-3, with TRBD1 identical over 8 bases. CDR1 and CDR2 from the germline V gene are SGHAT and FQNNGV. CDR3 length: 16 amino acids. Germline trimming cut 5 bases from V and 2 bases from J; bases unmatched to any gene: 9. This CDR3 reads CASSETGGLPTDTQYF. The CDR3 bases are TGTGCCAGCAGCGAAACAGGGGGTCTTCCCACAGATACGCAGTATTTT.

The chain recombines TRBV11-3 with TRBJ2-5, with 9 bases matching TRBD1. Trimming took 0 bases from V and 5 from J; bases not matched to a gene: 4. Per the germline V gene, CDR1 is SGHNT and CDR2 is YENEEA. This CDR3 has 15 residues. In nucleotides, the CDR3 is TGTGCCAGCAGCTTAGATGGGACAGGGTCGGAGACCCAGTACTTC. Amino acids: CASSLDGTGSETQYF. The full variable domain, rest sourced from reference TRBV11-3 and TRBJ2-5, is EAGVVQSPRYKIIEKKQPVAFWCNPISGHNTLYWYLQNLGQGPELLIRYENEEAVDDSQLPKDRFSAERLKGVDSTLKIQPAELGDSAVYLCASSLDGTGSETQYFGPGTRLLVL.

This clone has a single count. CDR3 in amino acids: CASSQVMWTQYF. CDR3 coding DNA: TGTGCCAGCAGCCAAGTTATGTGGACCCAGTACTTC. The chain uses TRBV14 and TRBJ2-5; D unresolved. The CDR3 runs 12 residues. In germline, CDR1 is SGHDN, CDR2 FVKESK. Trimming removed 1 base at V and 7 bases at J, with 7 bases between.

The gene calls are TRBV9 and TRBJ2-1; TRBD2 is a possible D gene (5 bases). The CDR3 spans 13 residues. V dropped 3 bases and J dropped 7 bases, with 11 bases sitting between them. The V gene's germline CDR1 is SGDLS and CDR2 YYNGEE. The CDR3 bases are TGTGCCAGCAGCGACTGGACTCAAAATGAGCAGTTCTTC. Translated, it gives CASSDWTQNEQFF.

The rearrangement uses TRBV5-1 and TRBJ2-7; TRBD2 agrees at 14 bases. Per germline, CDR1 SGHRS and CDR2 YFSETQ. CDR3 length: 15 amino acids. V shed 7 bases, J shed 1 base, and the junction held 4 bases outside the gene matches. The CDR3 DNA follows: TGCGCCAGCCGCGGGACTAGCGGGAGTTCCTACGAGCAGTACTTC. Protein product: CASRGTSGSSYEQYF.

The chain joins TRBV2 to TRBJ2-7, with D unresolved. The CDR3 spans 17 residues. The V and J ends lost 5 bases and 0 bases respectively, with 20 bases between them. In germline, CDR1 is SNHLY, CDR2 FYNNEI. DNA for the CDR3: TGTGCCAGCAGTCGATCTTTGGCAGATCGGAGCTCCTACGAGCAGTACTTC. Translated: CASSRSLADRSSYEQYF.

This clone has a single count. V and J are TRBV6-5 and TRBJ2-7, with D possibly TRBD1 on 6 matching bases. This CDR3 has 10 residues. Trimming cost V 9 bases and J 5 bases, with 8 bases left between them. Germline V gene data show CDR1 as MNHEY and CDR2 as SVGAGI. The CDR3 spells CASRGNEQYF. CDR3 in DNA: TGTGCCAGTAGGGGGAACGAGCAGTACTTC.

The genes are TRBV28 and TRBJ1-1, with a possible D match to TRBD1 (5 bases). Trimming took 5 bases from V and 8 from J, leaving 18 bases between them. The CDR3 is 14 amino acids. CDR1 is MDHEN and CDR2 is SYDVKM in the germline V gene. Written as DNA, the CDR3 is TGTGCCAGCAGTGCTCGGAAGGGGTGGCGAGAAGCTTTCTTT. This gives the protein CASSARKGWREAFF.

This clone was counted once. The V gene is TRBV27, the J gene TRBJ1-6; possible D gene TRBD1, 6 bases. CDR3 length: 14 amino acids. The V gene's germline CDR1 is MNHEY and CDR2 SMNVEV (reference sequence). V was pared by 6 bases and J by 8 bases, with 14 bases between. CDR3 DNA sequence: TGTGCCAGCAGGGTAGGCAGGGGTCATTCACCCCTCCACTTT. Amino acids: CASRVGRGHSPLHF.

This clone was seen a handful of times. The chain links TRBV5-1 to TRBJ2-3, with 8 bases matching TRBD2. Trimming cost V 0 bases and J 0 bases; bases outside gene matches: 6. The CDR3 sequence is 17 residues long. The germline V gene encodes CDR1 SGHRS and CDR2 YFSETQ. CDR3 loop: CASSLGFLAGSTDTQYF. The CDR3, as DNA: TGCGCCAGCAGCTTGGGGTTCCTAGCGGGTAGCACAGATACGCAGTATTTT.

This clone has a single count. V and J are TRBV7-2 and TRBJ2-3, with D hard to call. The CDR3 covers 13 residues. CDR1 is SGHTA, CDR2 FQGNSA, per germline. Trimming pared 3 bases from V and 3 bases from J, leaving 7 bases between. The CDR3 DNA is TGTGCCAGCAGCTTGACCGGGACAGATACGCAGTATTTT. It codes for CASSLTGTDTQYF.

The chain recombines TRBV19 with TRBJ1-1, with D perhaps TRBD1 (6 bases). The CDR3 loop spans 12 amino acids. Germline assignment: CDR1 LNHDA and CDR2 SQIVND (reference sequence). V lost 5 bases and J 8 bases, leaving 12 bases between the germline ends. The CDR3 DNA is TGTGCCAGTAGTGGGGGACAACTAGAAGCTTTCTTT. Translation: CASSGGQLEAFF.

The chain is built from TRBV10-3 and TRBJ2-1; TRBD2 aligns across 9 bases. Germline V gives CDR1 ENHRY, CDR2 SYGVKD. Germline trimming cut 5 bases from V and 6 bases from J; bases unmatched to any gene: 5. The CDR3 spans 14 residues. CDR3 region: CAISMGLAGNEQFF. CDR3 DNA: TGTGCCATCAGTATGGGACTAGCAGGCAATGAGCAGTTCTTC.

This chain connects TRBV7-9 to TRBJ1-4; D is possibly TRBD1 (5 bases). The V end lost 4 bases, the J end lost 8 bases, and 17 bases lay between the germline ends. The CDR3 sequence is 15 residues long. Germline CDR1 is SEHNR and CDR2 is FQNEAQ (reference sequence). The CDR3: CASSSLGSAGEKLFF. CDR3 bases: TGTGCCAGCAGCTCGCTCGGGAGTGCAGGGGAAAAACTGTTTTTT.

J is TRBJ1-1 and V is TRBV5-4, with D possibly being TRBD1 (5 bases). Trimming shortened V by 4 bases and J by 1 base, and 14 bases separated the two germline ends. This CDR3 is 15 amino acids long. CDR1 SGHNT and CDR2 YYREEE come from the germline V gene (reference sequence). CDR3 residues: CASSPRGGPNTEAFF. The CDR3 DNA reads TGTGCCAGCAGCCCCCGGGGGGGTCCGAACACTGAAGCTTTCTTT.

This sequence joins TRBV5-6 and TRBJ2-5; TRBD2 matches at 7 bases. The J call is doubtful: the DNA matches TRBJ2-7 better. Germline values: CDR1 SGHDT, CDR2 YYEEEE. The CDR3 totals 19 residues. The chain's CDR3 is CASSLRGFLAAESSYEQYF. The CDR3 DNA sequence: TGTGCCAGCAGCTTGAGGGGATTCCTAGCGGCAGAGAGCTCCTACGAGCAGTACTTC.

The chain couples TRBV4-3 to TRBJ2-7; a weak D match, TRBD2 (6 bases). Germline V CDR1 and CDR2: LGHNA, YSLEER. The germline V and J ends were trimmed by 0 bases and 3 bases, with 18 bases remaining between them. This CDR3 region has 17 residues. The DNA for the CDR3 is TGCGCCAGCAGCCAAGAGATTCCCGGGAGCGGAAACTACGAGCAGTACTTC. It is translated as CASSQEIPGSGNYEQYF.

This chain links TRBV29-1 with TRBJ1-2; 11 bases fit TRBD1. With 0 bases clipped from V and 3 bases from J, the junction kept 3 bases outside the gene matches. Germline V gene lookup returns CDR1 SQVTM and CDR2 ANQGSEA. This CDR3 is built from 15 residues. CDR3 in DNA: TGCAGCGTTGAAGATCTGGGACAGGGGGACTATGGCTACACCTTC. Protein product: CSVEDLGQGDYGYTF.

The chain uses TRBV15 and TRBJ1-2; 7 bases are shared with TRBD1. There are 15 residues in the CDR3. V shed 0 bases, J shed 8 bases, and the junction held 9 bases outside the gene matches. CDR1 and CDR2 (germline): LNHNV, YYDKDF (reference sequence). The CDR3 sequence is CATSRDRIQGEGYTF. The CDR3 nucleotides are TGTGCCACCAGCAGAGACCGGATCCAGGGGGAAGGCTACACCTTC. Drawing the rest from reference TRBV15 and TRBJ1-2, the complete variable domain is DAMVIQNPRYQVTQFGKPVTLSCSQTLNHNVMYWYQQKSSQAPKLLFHYYDKDFNNEADTPDNFQSRRPNTSFCFLDIRSPGLGDTAMYLCATSRDRIQGEGYTFGSGTRLTVV.

The chain recombines TRBV5-4 with TRBJ2-6, with TRBD1 matching over 8 bases. After removal of 0 bases from V and 1 base from J, the junction contained 9 bases not matched to a gene. Germline CDR1 and CDR2: SGHNT and YYREEE (reference sequence). The CDR3 covers 19 residues. The CDR3 region is CASSLAGVTGVSGANVLTF. CDR3 nucleotides: TGTGCCAGCAGCTTGGCCGGCGTGACAGGGGTGTCTGGGGCCAACGTCCTGACTTTC.